Presented here are 26 T cell receptor beta chains from one specimen sequenced in a study of immune cell composition in non-small cell lung cancer. Repertoires were generated with immunoSEQ multiplex PCR, while TCRdb's copy carries only in-frame clones and drops some. The sample lists approximately 15,000 clones, 81% occurring once. Source material: lung tumor tissue. Receptor source: a human donor with non-small cell lung cancer.

This clone was observed once. The V and J genes are TRBV15 and TRBJ2-3, with 11 bases matching TRBD2. In germline, CDR1 is LNHNV, CDR2 YYDKDF (reference sequence). V trimming: 0 bases; J trimming: 3 bases; junction bases outside the gene matches: 5. This CDR3 contains 17 residues. The CDR3 sequence is CATSRDELAGVTDTQYF. The CDR3 DNA sequence: TGTGCCACCAGCAGAGATGAACTAGCGGGAGTAACAGATACGCAGTATTTT.

This clone was detected only a few times. The chain is built from TRBV28 and TRBJ2-7, with D perhaps matching TRBD2 (7 bases). Trimming left V 3 bases short and J 0 bases short, with 21 bases between. Germline V gives CDR1 MDHEN, CDR2 SYDVKM. The CDR3 is 18 amino acids. The CDR3 DNA sequence: TGTGCCAGCAGTTTGATCTTGGGGGGGGCCGAATACTCCTACGAGCAGTACTTC. It yields the protein CASSLILGGAEYSYEQYF.

Here the CDR3 reads CASSQGAEQYF. CDR3 bases: TGTGCCAGCAGCCAAGGAGCCGAGCAGTACTTC. The J gene is TRBJ2-7, the V gene TRBV14; D is unclear. CDR1 SGHDN and CDR2 FVKESK come from the germline V gene. V lost 1 base and J 6 bases, leaving 4 bases between the germline ends. The CDR3 has 11 residues.

The chain uses TRBV28 and TRBJ2-5; TRBD2 matches at 13 bases. Per germline, CDR1 MDHEN and CDR2 SYDVKM. CDR3 size: 20 residues. V trimming: 6 bases; J trimming: 2 bases; junction bases outside the gene matches: 18. CDR3 in DNA: TGTGCCAGCAGCCCCCTCGGGGTCGGAGGACTAGCGGGAGAACAAGAGACCCAGTACTTC. Residues: CASSPLGVGGLAGEQETQYF.

As for this clone: The sample carries other DNA sequences with the same CDR3. This sequence joins TRBV7-6 and TRBJ2-7; D unresolved. Trimming removed 6 bases at V and 3 bases at J, with 12 bases between. The CDR3 length is 13 residues. Germline assignment: CDR1 SGHVS and CDR2 FNYEAQ. The CDR3 region is CASSSGPNYEQYF. CDR3 coding DNA: TGTGCCAGCAGTTCAGGACCCAACTACGAGCAGTACTTC. Drawing the rest from reference TRBV7-6 and TRBJ2-7, the complete variable domain is GAGVSQSPRYKVTKRGQDVALRCDPISGHVSLYWYRQALGQGPEFLTYFNYEAQQDKSGLPNDRFSAERPEGSISTLTIQRTEQRDSAMYRCASSSGPNYEQYFGPGTRLTVT.

J is TRBJ2-5 and V is TRBV11-2; weak D call: TRBD2 (6 bases). The CDR3 consists of 14 residues. Germline lookup yields CDR1 SGHAT and CDR2 FQNNGV. Trimming shortened V by 5 bases and J by 2 bases, and 12 bases separated the two germline ends. CDR3 DNA: TGTGCCAGCAGCCCCAGGACTATACAAGAGACCCAGTACTTC. Translated, it gives CASSPRTIQETQYF.

The rearrangement joins TRBV19 to TRBJ2-1; the match to TRBD1 covers 8 bases. The germline gives CDR1 LNHDA, CDR2 SQIVND (reference sequence). The ends lost 7 bases at V and 8 bases at J; junction bases unmatched: 13. The CDR3 runs to 15 residues. The CDR3 here is CASNFGQGTGHEQFF. CDR3 nucleotide sequence: TGTGCCAGTAATTTCGGACAGGGCACGGGCCATGAGCAGTTCTTC.

Notes on this clone: Only one base separates this from a far larger clonotype, so it likely reflects a read error. The chain links TRBV7-8 to TRBJ2-7, with TRBD2 matching 10 bases. The CDR3 runs to 14 residues. Germline values: CDR1 SGHVS, CDR2 FQNEAQ. V lost 5 bases to trimming and J lost 2 bases; unmatched junction nucleotides: 3. The CDR3, as DNA: TGTGCCAGCAGCGAAGGACTAGCGGCCTACGAGCAGTACTTC. It encodes CASSEGLAAYEQYF.

The CDR3 region has the DNA TGTGCCAGCAGCAGGGGACTAGCGGGAACGAACACCGGGGAGCTGTTTTTT. This encodes CASSRGLAGTNTGELFF. The chain is built from TRBV5-5 and TRBJ2-2; 13 bases map to TRBD2. Trimming at V came to 4 bases and at J to 0 bases, leaving 3 bases not matched to a gene. Looked up from germline, CDR1 is SGHKS and CDR2 is YYEKEE (reference sequence). The CDR3 has 17 residues. The variable domain in full, with the rest retrieved from reference TRBV5-5 and TRBJ2-2, is DAGVTQSPTHLIKTRGQQVTLRCSPISGHKSVSWYQQVLGQGPQFIFQYYEKEERGRGNFPDRFSARQFPNYSSELNVNALLLGDSALYLCASSRGLAGTNTGELFFGEGSRLTVL.

This clone was observed a handful of times. The chain joins TRBV9 to TRBJ2-5; 13 positions match TRBD2. This CDR3 region has 15 residues. V was clipped by 2 bases and J by 6 bases; unmatched bases: 4. The V gene's germline CDR1 is SGDLS and CDR2 YYNGEE. DNA of the CDR3: TGTGCCAGCAGCGTCACTAGCGGGAGGGGACAGACCCAGTACTTC. Amino acid sequence: CASSVTSGRGQTQYF.

The chain employs TRBV12-5 and TRBJ2-1, with 7 bases aligning to TRBD2. The ends lost 1 base at V and 8 bases at J; junction bases unmatched: 8. This CDR3 has 15 amino acids. Germline values: CDR1 LGHNT, CDR2 FRNRAP. The CDR3 DNA follows: TGTGCTAGTGGTTTGGAGGGAGGGCCTTCTGATGAGCAGTTCTTC. As protein: CASGLEGGPSDEQFF.

This sequence joins TRBV5-4 and TRBJ1-6; D possibly corresponds to TRBD1 (5 bases). V lost 4 bases and J lost 7, with 15 bases in between. CDR1 SGHNT and CDR2 YYREEE come from the germline V gene (reference sequence). This CDR3 is built from 15 residues. The CDR3 sequence: CASSPGGVYNSPLHF. The CDR3 DNA sequence: TGTGCCAGCAGCCCGGGGGGGGTCTACAATTCACCCCTCCACTTT.

The chain uses TRBV7-2 and TRBJ2-2; D not certain. This CDR3 comprises 16 residues. Germline loops: CDR1 SGHTA, CDR2 FQGNSA. V shed 5 bases and J shed 3 bases, with 16 bases lying between them. CDR3 loop: CASSRRVVADTGELFF. The CDR3 DNA follows: TGTGCCAGCAGCCGGCGAGTTGTGGCGGACACCGGGGAGCTGTTTTTT.

The chain joins TRBV6-5 to TRBJ1-5; D remains ambiguous. V shed 0 bases and J shed 9 bases, with 9 bases lying between them. Germline CDR1 is MNHEY and CDR2 is SVGAGI. This CDR3 spans 13 amino acids. CDR3 amino acids: CASSYSDSPPQHF. The CDR3 region has the DNA TGTGCCAGCAGTTACTCTGATTCCCCGCCCCAGCATTTT.

The V call is TRBV5-1, the J call TRBJ1-4; D gene unclear. Trimming stripped 5 bases from V and 0 bases from J, with 11 bases between. The germline gives CDR1 SGHRS, CDR2 YFSETQ. CDR3 length: 15 residues. The CDR3 protein is CASRGGPATNEKLFF. The CDR3 DNA is TGCGCCAGCAGGGGCGGGCCGGCAACTAATGAAAAACTGTTTTTT.

CDR3 in amino acids: CATSRGGGQETQYF. For the CDR3, the DNA is TGTGCCACCAGCAGAGGGGGCGGCCAAGAGACCCAGTACTTC. The chain employs TRBV15 and TRBJ2-5, with D perhaps TRBD1 (5 bases). This CDR3 is 14 amino acids long. Trimming left V 1 base short and J 1 base short, with 7 bases between. Germline assignment: CDR1 LNHNV and CDR2 YYDKDF (reference sequence).

The V call is TRBV6-1, the J call TRBJ2-7, with a weak D call TRBD2 (6 bases). The germline CDR1 and CDR2 sequences are MNHNS and SASEGT. V lost 7 bases, J lost 2 bases, and 15 bases lay in between. CDR3 length: 14 residues. The DNA of the CDR3 is TGTGCCAGCACCTACGGACCGGGGGCCTACGAGCAGTACTTC. Translated: CASTYGPGAYEQYF.

The gene calls are TRBV5-1 and TRBJ2-3; TRBD2 agrees at 8 bases. With V trimmed by 4 bases and J by 1 base, 5 bases remained unmatched. This CDR3 is 15 amino acids long. Germline CDR1 reads SGHRS; CDR2 reads YFSETQ. The CDR3 DNA sequence: TGCGCCAGCAGCACTAGCGGCACTGGCACAGATACGCAGTATTTT. This translates into CASSTSGTGTDTQYF.

V usage is TRBV19 and J usage is TRBJ1-4; 12 positions match TRBD1. V lost 5 bases, J lost 8 bases, and 12 bases stayed unmatched. Germline-derived CDR1 and CDR2 are LNHDA and SQIVND (reference sequence). The CDR3 totals 17 residues. CDR3 region: CASSLPGTGGAEEKLFF. In nucleotides, the CDR3 is TGTGCCAGTAGTTTGCCGGGGACAGGGGGCGCAGAGGAAAAACTGTTTTTT.

This clone has a single count. The chain couples TRBV10-3 to TRBJ2-1; 9 bases fit TRBD2. Germline-derived CDR1 and CDR2 are ENHRY and SYGVKD. Unmatched junction bases numbered 8, after V lost 0 bases and J lost 8 bases. The CDR3 is made up of 16 amino acids. CDR3 sequence: CAISESKGLATHEQFF. For the CDR3, the DNA is TGTGCCATCAGTGAGTCGAAGGGACTAGCTACCCATGAGCAGTTCTTC.

J is TRBJ2-1 and V is TRBV13; 15 bases map to TRBD2. Trimming removed 3 bases from V and 3 bases from J; junction bases left unmatched: 9. This CDR3 comprises 19 residues. Looked up from germline, CDR1 is PRHDT and CDR2 is FYEKMQ (reference sequence). CDR3 residues: CASSLRTSGRAGDYNEQFF. The CDR3 bases are TGTGCCAGCAGCTTGAGGACTAGCGGGAGGGCCGGTGACTACAATGAGCAGTTCTTC.

The chain employs TRBV28 and TRBJ1-4; 7 nucleotides line up with TRBD1. Germline CDR1 is MDHEN and CDR2 is SYDVKM. J was trimmed by 7 bases and V by 2 bases; bases with no gene match: 13. The CDR3 is 17 residues long. The CDR3 loop is CASSLPRGGASGEKLFF. The CDR3 coding sequence is TGTGCCAGCAGTTTACCCAGGGGGGGGGCCAGCGGTGAAAAACTGTTTTTT.

The chain recombines TRBV20-1 with TRBJ2-3; no firm D call. Per the germline V gene, CDR1 is DFQATT and CDR2 is SNEGSKA (reference sequence). The CDR3 is 11 amino acids. V dropped 8 bases and J dropped 0 bases, with 6 bases sitting between them. The CDR3 DNA sequence: TGCAGTCATATAAGCACAGATACGCAGTATTTT. Protein: CSHISTDTQYF.

The chain carries TRBV5-1 and TRBJ2-1; perhaps TRBD2 as D (5 bases). This CDR3 is built from 14 residues. Germline CDR1 and CDR2: SGHRS and YFSETQ. The V end lost 0 bases, the J end lost 7 bases, and 11 bases lay between the germline ends. DNA of the CDR3: TGCGCCAGCAGCTTGGCGGGAAAGAGGAATGAGCAGTTCTTC. Its translation: CASSLAGKRNEQFF.

The chain couples TRBV10-3 to TRBJ1-1; D is possibly TRBD1 (6 bases). Germline-derived CDR1 and CDR2 are ENHRY and SYGVKD. V dropped 4 bases and J dropped 2 bases, with 11 bases sitting between them. The CDR3 covers 14 residues. CDR3 residues: CAISVQGFNTEAFF. In DNA, the CDR3 is TGTGCCATCAGTGTACAGGGATTTAACACTGAAGCTTTCTTT.

This chain links TRBV28 with TRBJ2-2; 8 bases line up with TRBD2. V shed 8 bases, J shed 2 bases, and the junction held 7 bases outside the gene matches. The CDR3 consists of 15 residues. Germline lookup yields CDR1 MDHEN and CDR2 SYDVKM. CDR3 amino acids: CASRKGLGNTGELFF. DNA for the CDR3: TGTGCCAGCCGAAAGGGACTAGGAAACACCGGGGAGCTGTTTTTT.